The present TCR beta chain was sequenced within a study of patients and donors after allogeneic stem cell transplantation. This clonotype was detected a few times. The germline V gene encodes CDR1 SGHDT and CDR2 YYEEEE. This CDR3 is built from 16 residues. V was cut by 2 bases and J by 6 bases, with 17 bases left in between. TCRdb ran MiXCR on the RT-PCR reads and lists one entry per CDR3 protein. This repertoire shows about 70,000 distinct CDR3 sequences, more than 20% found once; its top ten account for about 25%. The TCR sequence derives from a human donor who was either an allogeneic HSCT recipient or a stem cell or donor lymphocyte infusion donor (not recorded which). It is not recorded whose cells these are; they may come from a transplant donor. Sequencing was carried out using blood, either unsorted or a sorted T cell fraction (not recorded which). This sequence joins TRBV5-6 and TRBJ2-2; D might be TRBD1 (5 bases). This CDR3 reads CASSFRLGVLAGELFF. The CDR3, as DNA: TGTGCCAGCAGCTTCAGATTAGGGGTTTTGGCCGGGGAGCTGTTTTTT.